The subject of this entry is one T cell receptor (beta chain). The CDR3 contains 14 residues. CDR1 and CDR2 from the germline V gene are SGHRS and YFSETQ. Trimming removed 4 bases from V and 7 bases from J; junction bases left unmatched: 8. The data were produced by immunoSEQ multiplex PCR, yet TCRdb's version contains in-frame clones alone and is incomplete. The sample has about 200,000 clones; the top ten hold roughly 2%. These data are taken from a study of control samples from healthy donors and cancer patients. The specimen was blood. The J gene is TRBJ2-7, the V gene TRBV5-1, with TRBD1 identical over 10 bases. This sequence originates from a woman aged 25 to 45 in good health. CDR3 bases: TGCGCCAGCAGCACCCGACAGGGGGCACAAGAGCAGTACTTC. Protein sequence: CASSTRQGAQEQYF.